The T cell receptor beta chain under discussion was sequenced for a study of shared clonotypes between healthy human individuals. Germline values: CDR1 MGHRA, CDR2 YSYEKL. Trimming left V 2 bases short and J 4 bases short, with 9 bases between. The CDR3 length is 14 residues. Generated by immunoSEQ multiplex PCR, the TCRdb table keeps only in-frame clones and is missing some. Of 2 million to 2.5 million clones listed, roughly 95% were seen once; the top ten hold 0.1% to 0.15%. The chain has TRBV4-1 and TRBJ1-3; D is unclear. The sequencing input was naive CD4+ T cells sorted from blood. Described subset: CD45RA+ positively selected. The clonotype was recovered from a man younger than 30 in good health. The CDR3 is CASSQLRVGNTIYF. CDR3 DNA: TGCGCCAGCAGCCAACTTCGAGTGGGAAACACCATATATTTT.